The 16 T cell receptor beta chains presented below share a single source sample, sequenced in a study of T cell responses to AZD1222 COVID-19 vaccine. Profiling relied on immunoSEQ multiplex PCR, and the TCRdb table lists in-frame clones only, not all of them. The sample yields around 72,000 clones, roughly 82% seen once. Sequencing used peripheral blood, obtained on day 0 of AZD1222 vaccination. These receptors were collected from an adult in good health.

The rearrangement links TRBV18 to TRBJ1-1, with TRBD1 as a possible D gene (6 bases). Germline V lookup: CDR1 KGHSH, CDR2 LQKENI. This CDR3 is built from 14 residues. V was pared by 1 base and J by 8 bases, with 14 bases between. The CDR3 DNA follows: TGTGCCAGCTCACCACAGTTTAGTGGGACAGAAGCTTTCTTT. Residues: CASSPQFSGTEAFF.

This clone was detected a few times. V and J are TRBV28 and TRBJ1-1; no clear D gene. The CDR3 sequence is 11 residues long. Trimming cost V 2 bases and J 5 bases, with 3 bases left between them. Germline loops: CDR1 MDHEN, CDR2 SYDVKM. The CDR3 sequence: CASSLGTEAFF. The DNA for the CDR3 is TGTGCCAGCAGTTTAGGGACTGAAGCTTTCTTT. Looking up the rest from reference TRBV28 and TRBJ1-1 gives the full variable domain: DVKVTQSSRYLVKRTGEKVFLECVQDMDHENMFWYRQDPGLGLRLIYFSYDVKMKEKGDIPEGYSVSREKKERFSLILESASTNQTSMYLCASSLGTEAFFGQGTRLTVV.

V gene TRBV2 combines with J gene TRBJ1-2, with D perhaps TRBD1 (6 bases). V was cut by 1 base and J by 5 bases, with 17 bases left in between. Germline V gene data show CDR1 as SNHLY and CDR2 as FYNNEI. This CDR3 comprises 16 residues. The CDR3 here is CASSEVGHQGTYGYTF. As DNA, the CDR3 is TGTGCCAGCAGTGAAGTGGGGCACCAAGGGACATATGGCTACACCTTC.

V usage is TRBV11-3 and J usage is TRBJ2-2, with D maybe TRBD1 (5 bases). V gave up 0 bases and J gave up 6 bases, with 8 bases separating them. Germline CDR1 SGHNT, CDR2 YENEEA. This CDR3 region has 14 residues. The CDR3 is CASSLDRAAGELFF. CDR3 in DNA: TGTGCCAGCAGCTTAGACAGGGCCGCCGGGGAGCTGTTTTTT.

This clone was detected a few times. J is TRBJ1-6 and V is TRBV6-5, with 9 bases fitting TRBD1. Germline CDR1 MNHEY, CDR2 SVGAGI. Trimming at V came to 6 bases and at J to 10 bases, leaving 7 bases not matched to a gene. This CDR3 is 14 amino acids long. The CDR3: CASSQTGGVSPLHF. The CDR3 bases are TGTGCCAGCAGCCAAACAGGGGGCGTATCACCCCTCCACTTT.

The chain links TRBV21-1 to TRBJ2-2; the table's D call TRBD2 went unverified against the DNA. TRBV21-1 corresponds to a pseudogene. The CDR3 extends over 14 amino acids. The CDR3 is CASSIMTTTGELFF. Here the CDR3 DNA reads TGTGCCAGCAGCATAATGACTACCACCGGGGAGCTGTTTTTT.

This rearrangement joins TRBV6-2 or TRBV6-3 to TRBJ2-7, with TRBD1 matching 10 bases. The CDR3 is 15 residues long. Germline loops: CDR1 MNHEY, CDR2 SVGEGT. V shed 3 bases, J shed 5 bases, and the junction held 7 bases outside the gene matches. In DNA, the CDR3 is TGTGCCAGCAGTTATTTTGGGACAGGGGTGCACGAGCAGTACTTC. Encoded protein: CASSYFGTGVHEQYF.

The CDR3 protein is CASSLGPRETQYF. The CDR3 nucleotides are TGTGCCAGCAGCTTAGGGCCCAGGGAGACCCAGTACTTC. The V gene is TRBV11-3, the J gene TRBJ2-5, with D uncertain. The CDR3 contains 13 residues. Trimming left V 1 base short and J 5 bases short, with 8 bases between. Germline V gene lookup returns CDR1 SGHNT and CDR2 YENEEA.

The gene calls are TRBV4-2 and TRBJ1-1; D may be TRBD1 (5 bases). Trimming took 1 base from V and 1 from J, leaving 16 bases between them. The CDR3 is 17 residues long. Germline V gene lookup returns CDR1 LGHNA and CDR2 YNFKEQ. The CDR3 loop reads CASSQGGGAPGNTEAFF. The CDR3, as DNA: TGTGCCAGCAGCCAAGGGGGAGGGGCGCCGGGGAACACTGAAGCTTTCTTT.

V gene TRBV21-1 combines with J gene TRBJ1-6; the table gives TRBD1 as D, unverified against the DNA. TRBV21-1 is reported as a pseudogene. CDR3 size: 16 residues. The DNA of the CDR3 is TGTGCCAGCAGCAAAGGGTGGGCAGGCCAGAATTCACCCCTCCACTTT. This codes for CASSKGWAGQNSPLHF.

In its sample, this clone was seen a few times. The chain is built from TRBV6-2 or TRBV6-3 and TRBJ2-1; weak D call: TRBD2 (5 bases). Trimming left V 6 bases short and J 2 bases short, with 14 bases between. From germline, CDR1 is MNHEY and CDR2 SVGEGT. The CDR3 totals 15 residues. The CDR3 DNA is TGTGCCAGCAGCACCGGGAAAAACGCCTACAATGAGCAGTTCTTC. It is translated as CASSTGKNAYNEQFF.

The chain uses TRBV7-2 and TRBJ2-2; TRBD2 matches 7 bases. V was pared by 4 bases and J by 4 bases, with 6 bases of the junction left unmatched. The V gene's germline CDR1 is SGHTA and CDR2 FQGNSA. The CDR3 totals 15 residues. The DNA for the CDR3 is TGTGCCAGCAGCTCGACTAGCTTAAGCACCGGGGAGCTGTTTTTT. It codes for CASSSTSLSTGELFF.

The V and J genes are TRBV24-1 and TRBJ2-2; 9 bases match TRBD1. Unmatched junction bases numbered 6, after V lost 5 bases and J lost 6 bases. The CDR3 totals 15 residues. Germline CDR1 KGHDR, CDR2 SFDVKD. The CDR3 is CATSGKGQGSGELFF. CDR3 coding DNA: TGTGCCACCAGTGGAAAGGGACAGGGTTCCGGGGAGCTGTTTTTT.

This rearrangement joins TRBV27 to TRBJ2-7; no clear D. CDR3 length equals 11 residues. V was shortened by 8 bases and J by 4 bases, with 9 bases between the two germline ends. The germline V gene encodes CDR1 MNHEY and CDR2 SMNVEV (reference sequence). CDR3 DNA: TGTGCCAGCGGTGATGGGTACGAGCAGTACTTC. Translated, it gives CASGDGYEQYF.

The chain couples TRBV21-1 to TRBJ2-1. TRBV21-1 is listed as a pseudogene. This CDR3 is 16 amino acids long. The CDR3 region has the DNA TGTGCCAGCAGCAAATTTGTGGGATTCCAATACAATGAGCAGTTCTTC. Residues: CASSKFVGFQYNEQFF.

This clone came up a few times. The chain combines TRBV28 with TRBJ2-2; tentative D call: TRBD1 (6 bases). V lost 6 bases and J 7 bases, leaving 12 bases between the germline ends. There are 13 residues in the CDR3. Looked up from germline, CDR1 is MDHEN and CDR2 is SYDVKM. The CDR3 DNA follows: TGTGCCAGCAGCTGGACAGCCTACGGGGAGCTGTTTTTT. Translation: CASSWTAYGELFF.